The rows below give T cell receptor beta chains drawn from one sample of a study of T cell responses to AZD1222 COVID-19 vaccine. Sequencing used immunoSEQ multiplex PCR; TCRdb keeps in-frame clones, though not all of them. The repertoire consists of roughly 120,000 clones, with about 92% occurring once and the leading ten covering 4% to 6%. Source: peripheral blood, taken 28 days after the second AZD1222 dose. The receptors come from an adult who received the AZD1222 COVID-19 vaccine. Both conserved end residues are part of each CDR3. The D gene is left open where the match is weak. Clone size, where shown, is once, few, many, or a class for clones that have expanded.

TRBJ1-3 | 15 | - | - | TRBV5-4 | CASRLDPGSGNTIYF | TGTGCCAGCAGGTTGGACCCGGGTTCTGGAAACACCATATATTTT
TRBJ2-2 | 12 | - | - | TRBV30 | CAWSVYTGELFF | TGTGCCTGGAGTGTTTACACCGGGGAGCTGTTTTTT
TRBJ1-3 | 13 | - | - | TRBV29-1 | CSVGEAVGNTIYF | TGCAGCGTTGGGGAGGCGGTTGGAAACACCATATATTTT
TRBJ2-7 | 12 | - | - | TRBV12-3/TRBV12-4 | CASRTSTYEQYF | TGTGCCAGCAGGACGTCAACCTACGAGCAGTACTTC
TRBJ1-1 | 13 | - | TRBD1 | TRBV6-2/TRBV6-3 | CASSTGGNTEAFF | TGTGCCAGCAGCACAGGGGGTAACACTGAAGCTTTCTTT
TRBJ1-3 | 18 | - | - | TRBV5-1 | CASSPVPVGGRSGNTIYF | TGCGCCAGCAGCCCTGTTCCCGTAGGGGGTAGGTCTGGAAACACCATATATTTT
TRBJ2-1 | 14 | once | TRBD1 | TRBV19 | CASTPGQGMDEQFF | TGTGCCAGCACTCCGGGACAGGGTATGGATGAGCAGTTCTTC
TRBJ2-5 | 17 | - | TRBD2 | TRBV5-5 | CASSPGLAGGYQETQYF | TGTGCCAGCAGCCCGGGACTAGCGGGGGGGTACCAAGAGACCCAGTACTTC
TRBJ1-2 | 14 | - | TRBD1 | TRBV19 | CASSTRTGSLGYTF | TGTGCCAGTAGTACCCGGACAGGTTCATTGGGCTACACCTTC
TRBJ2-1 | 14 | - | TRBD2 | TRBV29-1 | CSVEDPSGRVGQFF | TGCAGCGTTGAAGATCCCAGCGGGAGGGTAGGGCAGTTCTTC
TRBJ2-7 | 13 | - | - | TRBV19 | CASSDGFAYEQYF | TGTGCCAGTAGTGACGGATTTGCCTACGAGCAGTACTTC
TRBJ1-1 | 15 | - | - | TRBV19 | CASSIEDKVNTEAFF | TGTGCCAGTAGTATAGAAGACAAAGTGAACACTGAAGCTTTCTTT